One sample yielded the 24 T cell receptor beta chains listed below, sequenced in a study of T cell repertoires in cytomegalovirus infection. One entry per CDR3 protein, called by TCRdb with MiXCR from the reads. The data contain around 78,000 distinct CDR3 sequences, roughly 40% of them singletons. Their target antigens are unknown. The source material was CD8+ T cells from cultured PBMCs, sampled from culture after CMV antigen stimulation. These receptors were taken from a human donor in good health (CMV status not recorded). Some clones in this sample may be carry-over from other donors' samples.

This clonotype has only a few counts. CDR3 residues: CASSPQRGALAGELFF. DNA of the CDR3: TGTGCCAGCAGCCCCCAGCGGGGGGCCCTGGCCGGGGAGCTGTTTTTT. V is TRBV7-9 and J is TRBJ2-2, with TRBD2 matching 9 bases. The CDR3 sequence is 16 residues long. Looked up from germline, CDR1 is SEHNR and CDR2 is FQNEAQ (reference sequence). Trimming at V came to 5 bases and at J to 6 bases, leaving 10 bases not matched to a gene. The whole variable domain, filled in from reference TRBV7-9 and TRBJ2-2, reads DTGVSQNPRHKITKRGQNVTFRCDPISEHNRLYWYRQTLGQGPEFLTYFQNEAQLEKSRLLSDRFSAERPKGSFSTLEIQRTEQGDSAMYLCASSPQRGALAGELFFGEGSRLTVL.

This clonotype was detected a few times. In DNA, the CDR3 is TGTGCCAGCAGGGCGGGCCCGGAGTACGAGCAGTACTTC. It yields the protein CASRAGPEYEQYF. The chain is built from TRBV7-8 and TRBJ2-7; weak D call: TRBD2 (5 bases). The CDR3 is 13 residues long. The V end was cut by 6 bases, the J end by 4 bases, with 13 bases between. Germline-derived CDR1 and CDR2 are SGHVS and FQNEAQ.

This clonotype was seen a few times. The genes are TRBV7-9 and TRBJ2-7; a possible D gene is TRBD1 (5 bases). Deletions cut 1 base from V and 1 base from J, with 17 bases between. This CDR3 contains 17 residues. Germline V CDR1 and CDR2: SEHNR, FQNEAQ (reference sequence). The DNA for the CDR3 is TGTGCCAGCAGCTTAGATAGCCACATAGGGGTTTCCTACGAGCAGTACTTC. It translates to CASSLDSHIGVSYEQYF.

The rearrangement links TRBV27 to TRBJ2-3, with D perhaps TRBD1 or TRBD2 (5 bases each). The V end was cut by 5 bases, the J end by 3 bases, with 15 bases between. The germline gives CDR1 MNHEY, CDR2 SMNVEV (reference sequence). The CDR3 spans 15 residues. CDR3 region: CASSAPGLVTDTQYF. DNA for the CDR3: TGTGCCAGCAGTGCCCCGGGGCTGGTTACAGATACGCAGTATTTT.

The V gene is TRBV19, the J gene TRBJ1-2, with 11 positions matching TRBD1. Germline V gene data show CDR1 as LNHDA and CDR2 as SQIVND (reference sequence). The CDR3 loop spans 14 amino acids. The trim removed 8 bases at V and 2 bases at J, leaving 4 bases unmatched. CDR3 nucleotides: TGTGCCAGTTCGGACAGGGGGCGCAACTATGGCTACACCTTC. This codes for CASSDRGRNYGYTF.

This clonotype was picked up many times. This chain uses TRBV7-9 with TRBJ2-2, with 10 bases fitting TRBD2. The CDR3 has 15 amino acids. V shed 6 bases and J 5 bases; nucleotides not matched to a gene: 6. CDR1 is SEHNR and CDR2 is FQNEAQ in the germline V gene (reference sequence). CDR3 protein: CASSYSGGETGELFF. The DNA for the CDR3 is TGTGCCAGCAGTTACAGCGGGGGGGAGACCGGGGAGCTGTTTTTT.

This chain joins TRBV7-9 and TRBJ2-2, with 7 positions matching TRBD1. The germline CDR1 and CDR2 sequences are SEHNR and FQNEAQ (reference sequence). The length of the CDR3 is 16 residues. V shed 5 bases and J 5 bases; nucleotides not matched to a gene: 11. CDR3 nucleotides: TGTGCCAGCAGCCCGATGACAGGGAAGAAAACCGGGGAGCTGTTTTTT. Its translation is CASSPMTGKKTGELFF.

This clonotype was seen many times. V usage is TRBV10-3 and J usage is TRBJ2-7, with D unclear. The length of the CDR3 is 14 residues. Trimming pared 6 bases from V and 3 bases from J, leaving 15 bases between. Germline V gene sequence: CDR1 ENHRY, CDR2 SYGVKD. Here the CDR3 reads CAISLTPHRYEQYF. The DNA for the CDR3 is TGTGCCATCAGCCTGACTCCCCATCGCTACGAGCAGTACTTC.

This chain links TRBV11-2 with TRBJ2-7; D tentatively reads TRBD1 or TRBD2 (6 bases each). Trimming shortened V by 3 bases and J by 6 bases, and 15 bases separated the two germline ends. Germline V gene lookup returns CDR1 SGHAT and CDR2 FQNNGV. The length of the CDR3 is 14 residues. The CDR3 spells CASSFYREAPEQYF. CDR3 bases: TGTGCCAGCAGCTTTTACAGGGAGGCCCCCGAGCAGTACTTC.

This clonotype occurred a few times. The chain joins TRBV7-6 to TRBJ2-7; maybe TRBD2 (5 bases). The germline V gene has CDR1 SGHVS and CDR2 FNYEAQ. CDR3 length: 14 amino acids. Trimming removed 5 bases at V and 2 bases at J, with 13 bases between. CDR3 sequence: CASSPTSGTYEQYF. The CDR3 nucleotides read TGTGCCAGCAGCCCCACTTCGGGGACCTACGAGCAGTACTTC. The full variable domain, rest sourced from reference TRBV7-6 and TRBJ2-7, is GAGVSQSPRYKVTKRGQDVALRCDPISGHVSLYWYRQALGQGPEFLTYFNYEAQQDKSGLPNDRFSAERPEGSISTLTIQRTEQRDSAMYRCASSPTSGTYEQYFGPGTRLTVT.

CDR3 bases: TGTGCCAGCAGCCCACCTACCGGGACAGGGCCTCTCAGAGGCTACACCTTC. It translates to CASSPPTGTGPLRGYTF. The chain carries TRBV9 and TRBJ1-2; 9 nucleotides align to TRBD1. This CDR3 region has 17 residues. The germline gives CDR1 SGDLS, CDR2 YYNGEE. The junction had 18 bases not matched to a gene; V was cut back by 4 bases and J by 8 bases.

This clonotype was observed a handful of times. The chain recombines TRBV12-3 or TRBV12-4 with TRBJ1-4, with 7 nucleotides matching TRBD1. V gave up 6 bases and J gave up 12 bases; unmatched junction bases: 7. CDR3 length: 12 residues. Written as DNA, the CDR3 is TGTGCCAGCAGCTACACAGGGGTTCAACTGTTTTTT. Its protein is CASSYTGVQLFF.

The chain has TRBV6-1 and TRBJ2-5, with a tentative D call TRBD1 (6 bases). V was trimmed by 6 bases and J by 2 bases, leaving 13 bases between them. Germline assignment: CDR1 MNHNS and CDR2 SASEGT. The CDR3 sequence is 14 residues long. The CDR3 DNA follows: TGTGCCAGCAGCCTAACGGACAGTCAAGAGACCCAGTACTTC. It encodes CASSLTDSQETQYF.

In its sample, this clonotype was seen a few times. The chain is built from TRBV5-6 and TRBJ2-2; 9 bases line up with TRBD1. Germline V gene lookup returns CDR1 SGHDT and CDR2 YYEEEE. Unmatched junction bases numbered 7, after V lost 4 bases and J lost 0 bases. CDR3 length: 17 residues. The CDR3 nucleotides read TGTGCCAGCAGCCAGACAGGGGGTTTCTCGAACACCGGGGAGCTGTTTTTT. It is translated as CASSQTGGFSNTGELFF.

The CDR3 nucleotides read TGTGCCAGCAGTCCTAGGGACAGGGGGAGAGGTGAGCAGTTCTTC. Its translation: CASSPRDRGRGEQFF. The chain recombines TRBV27 with TRBJ2-1; TRBD1 aligns across 11 bases. After removal of 5 bases from V and 9 bases from J, the junction contained 9 bases not matched to a gene. This CDR3 comprises 15 residues. CDR1 is MNHEY, CDR2 SMNVEV, per germline (reference sequence).

The genes are TRBV6-5 and TRBJ1-1; no reliable D call. Germline loops: CDR1 MNHEY, CDR2 SVGAGI. The CDR3 loop spans 11 amino acids. V was shortened by 7 bases and J by 7 bases, with 10 bases between the two germline ends. Written as DNA, the CDR3 is TGTGCCAGCACTCTGGACGGTGAAGCTTTCTTT. It translates to CASTLDGEAFF.

The V gene is TRBV7-9, the J gene TRBJ1-1; D gene uncertain. This CDR3 is built from 14 residues. V gave up 5 bases and J gave up 8 bases, with 18 bases separating them. The V gene's germline CDR1 is SEHNR and CDR2 FQNEAQ (reference sequence). For the CDR3, the DNA is TGTGCCAGCAGCACCTTTAATCAACGAGACGAAGCTTTCTTT. It specifies CASSTFNQRDEAFF.

This chain's CDR3 is CASSPLRVGTDTQYF. CDR3 bases: TGTGCCAGCAGTCCGTTGAGGGTGGGGACAGATACGCAGTATTTT. The gene calls are TRBV12-3 or TRBV12-4 and TRBJ2-3, with a weak D call TRBD2 (5 bases). The length of the CDR3 is 15 residues. V dropped 5 bases and J dropped 3 bases, with 15 bases sitting between them.

This clonotype was detected only a few times. The V gene is TRBV12-3 or TRBV12-4, the J gene TRBJ2-3; 7 nucleotides align to TRBD2. V lost 5 bases, J lost 3 bases, and 8 bases stayed unmatched. This CDR3 spans 15 amino acids. CDR3 residues: CASSPQPGLTDTQYF. The CDR3 region has the DNA TGTGCCAGCAGTCCCCAACCGGGACTAACAGATACGCAGTATTTT.

J is TRBJ2-2 and V is TRBV2; 10 bases line up with TRBD2. V dropped 0 bases and J dropped 5; count of bases not matched to a gene: 6. The CDR3 is 17 amino acids. Per the germline V gene, CDR1 is SNHLY and CDR2 is FYNNEI. As DNA, the CDR3 is TGTGCCAGCAGTGAAGCCCAGCGGGGGGGCCTAACCGGGGAGCTGTTTTTT. It yields the protein CASSEAQRGGLTGELFF.

This clonotype turned up a few times. In DNA, the CDR3 is TGTGCCAGCAGCTTACCCGCAGGGACTAGCGGGGGGAGCACAGATACGCAGTATTTT. Encoded protein: CASSLPAGTSGGSTDTQYF. The chain has TRBV7-2 and TRBJ2-3; the match to TRBD2 covers 15 bases. This CDR3 comprises 19 residues. The V segment lost 2 bases and the J segment 0 bases; nucleotides outside the gene matches: 6. Germline CDR1 is SGHTA and CDR2 is FQGNSA.

This clonotype occurred a few times. J is TRBJ2-7 and V is TRBV5-4; 8 positions match TRBD1. From germline, CDR1 is SGHNT and CDR2 YYREEE (reference sequence). CDR3 length equals 11 residues. V lost 7 bases and J lost 6; bases outside the gene matches: 3. DNA for the CDR3: TGTGCCAGCCACGACAGGGGCGAGCAGTACTTC. It yields the protein CASHDRGEQYF.

This clonotype was recorded once. The chain carries TRBV20-1 and TRBJ2-4, with 7 bases that match TRBD1. The germline V gene has CDR1 DFQATT and CDR2 SNEGSKA (reference sequence). CDR3 length equals 13 residues. V shed 5 bases and J 7 bases; nucleotides not matched to a gene: 8. The CDR3 protein is CSAGPGTVNIQYF. The CDR3 nucleotides read TGCAGTGCTGGGCCCGGGACAGTGAACATTCAGTACTTC.

This clonotype occurred a few times. This sequence joins TRBV27 and TRBJ2-4; D remains unclear. The germline V gene encodes CDR1 MNHEY and CDR2 SMNVEV (reference sequence). The germline V and J ends were trimmed by 8 bases and 5 bases, with 13 bases remaining between them. This CDR3 spans 13 amino acids. For the CDR3, the DNA is TGTGCCAGCCGACCTAGGGATCAAAACATTCAGTACTTC. Translated: CASRPRDQNIQYF.